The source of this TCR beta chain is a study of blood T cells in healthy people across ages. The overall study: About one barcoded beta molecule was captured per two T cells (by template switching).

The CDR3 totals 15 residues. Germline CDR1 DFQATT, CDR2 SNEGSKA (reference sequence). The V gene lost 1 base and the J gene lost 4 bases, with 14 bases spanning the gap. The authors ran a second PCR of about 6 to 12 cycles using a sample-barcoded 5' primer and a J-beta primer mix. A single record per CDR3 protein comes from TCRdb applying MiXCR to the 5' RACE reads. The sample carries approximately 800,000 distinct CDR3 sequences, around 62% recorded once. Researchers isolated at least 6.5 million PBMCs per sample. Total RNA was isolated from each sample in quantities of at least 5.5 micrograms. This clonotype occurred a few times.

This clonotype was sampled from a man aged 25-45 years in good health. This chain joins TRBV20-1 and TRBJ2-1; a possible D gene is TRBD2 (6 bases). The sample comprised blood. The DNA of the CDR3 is TGCAGTGCTAGAGCCTTCGCGGGGAATTACAATGAGCAGTTCTTC. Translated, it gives CSARAFAGNYNEQFF.